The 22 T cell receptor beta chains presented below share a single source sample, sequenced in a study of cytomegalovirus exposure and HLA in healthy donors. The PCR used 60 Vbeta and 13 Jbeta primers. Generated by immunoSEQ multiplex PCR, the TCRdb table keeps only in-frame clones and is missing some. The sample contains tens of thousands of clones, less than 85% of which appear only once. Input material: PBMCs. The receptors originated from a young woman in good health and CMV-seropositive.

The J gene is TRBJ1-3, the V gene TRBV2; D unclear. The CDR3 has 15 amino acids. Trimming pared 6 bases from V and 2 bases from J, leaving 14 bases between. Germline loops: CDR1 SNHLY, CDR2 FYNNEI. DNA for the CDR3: TGTGCCAGCAGCGCTGGGGAGGAAGCTGGAAACACCATATATTTT. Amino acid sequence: CASSAGEEAGNTIYF.

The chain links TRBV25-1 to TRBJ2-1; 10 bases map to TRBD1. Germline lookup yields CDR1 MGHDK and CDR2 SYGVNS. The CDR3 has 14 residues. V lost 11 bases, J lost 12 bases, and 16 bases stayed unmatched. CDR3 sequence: CAHEWGTGVGVQFF. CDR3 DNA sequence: TGTGCCCACGAGTGGGGGACAGGGGTTGGTGTGCAGTTCTTC. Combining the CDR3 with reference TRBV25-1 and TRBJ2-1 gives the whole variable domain EADIYQTPRYLVIGTGKKITLECSQTMGHDKMYWYQQDPGMELHLIHYSYGVNSTEKGDLSSESTVSRIRTEHFPLTLESARPSHTSQYLCAHEWGTGVGVQFFGPGTRLTVL.

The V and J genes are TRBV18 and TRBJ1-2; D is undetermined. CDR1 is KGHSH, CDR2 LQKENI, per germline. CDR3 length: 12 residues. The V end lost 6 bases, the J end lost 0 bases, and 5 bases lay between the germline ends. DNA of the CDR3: TGTGCCAGCTCGGCAGCTAACTATGGCTACACCTTC. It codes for CASSAANYGYTF.

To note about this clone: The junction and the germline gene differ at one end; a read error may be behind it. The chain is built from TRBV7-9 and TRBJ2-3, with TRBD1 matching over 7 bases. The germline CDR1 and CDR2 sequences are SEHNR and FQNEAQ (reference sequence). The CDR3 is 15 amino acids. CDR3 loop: CSSSSTGPGTDTQYF. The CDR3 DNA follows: TGTTCCAGCAGCTCGACAGGGCCTGGCACAGATACGCAGTATTTT. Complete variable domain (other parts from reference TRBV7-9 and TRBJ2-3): DTGVSQNPRHKITKRGQNVTFRCDPISEHNRLYWYRQTLGQGPEFLTYFQNEAQLEKSRLLSDRFSAERPKGSFSTLEIQRTEQGDSAMYLCSSSSTGPGTDTQYFGPGTRLTVL.

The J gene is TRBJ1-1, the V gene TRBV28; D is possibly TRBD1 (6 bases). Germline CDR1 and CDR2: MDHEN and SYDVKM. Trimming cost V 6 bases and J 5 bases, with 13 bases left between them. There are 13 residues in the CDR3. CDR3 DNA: TGTGCCAGCAGGTACAGGGTGGAAACTGAAGCTTTCTTT. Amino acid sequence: CASRYRVETEAFF.

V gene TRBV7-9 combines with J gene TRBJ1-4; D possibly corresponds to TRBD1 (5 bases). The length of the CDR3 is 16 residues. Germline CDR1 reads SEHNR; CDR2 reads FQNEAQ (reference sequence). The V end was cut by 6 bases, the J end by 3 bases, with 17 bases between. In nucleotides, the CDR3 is TGTGCCAGCAGTCAAGGGCGTGGGGCCGCTAATGAAAAACTGTTTTTT. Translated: CASSQGRGAANEKLFF.

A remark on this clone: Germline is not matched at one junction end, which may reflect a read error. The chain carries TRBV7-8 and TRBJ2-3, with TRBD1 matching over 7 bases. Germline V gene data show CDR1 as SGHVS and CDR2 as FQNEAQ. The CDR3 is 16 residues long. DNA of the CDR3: TGTGCCCGCAGCTTAGTTCAAGGGGGCTCCACAGATACGCAGTATTTT. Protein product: CARSLVQGGSTDTQYF.

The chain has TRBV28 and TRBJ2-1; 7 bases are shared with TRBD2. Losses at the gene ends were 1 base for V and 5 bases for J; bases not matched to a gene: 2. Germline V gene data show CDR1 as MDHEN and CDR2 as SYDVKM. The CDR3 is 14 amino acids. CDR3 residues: CASSLSGGHNEQFF. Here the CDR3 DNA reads TGTGCCAGCAGTTTATCGGGAGGCCACAATGAGCAGTTCTTC.

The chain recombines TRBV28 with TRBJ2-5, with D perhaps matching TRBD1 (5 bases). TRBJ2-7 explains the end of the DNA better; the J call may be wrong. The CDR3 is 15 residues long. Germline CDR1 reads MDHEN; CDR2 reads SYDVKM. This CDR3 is CASINYRNRIPEQYF. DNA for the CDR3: TGTGCCAGCATAAACTACAGGAACAGAATACCCGAGCAGTACTTC.

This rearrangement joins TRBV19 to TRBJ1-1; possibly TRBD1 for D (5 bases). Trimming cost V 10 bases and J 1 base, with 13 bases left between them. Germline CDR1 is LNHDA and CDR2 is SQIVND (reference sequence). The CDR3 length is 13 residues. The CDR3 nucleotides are TGTGCCACCAAAGGGGACTGGAACACTGAAGCTTTCTTT. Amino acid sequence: CATKGDWNTEAFF.

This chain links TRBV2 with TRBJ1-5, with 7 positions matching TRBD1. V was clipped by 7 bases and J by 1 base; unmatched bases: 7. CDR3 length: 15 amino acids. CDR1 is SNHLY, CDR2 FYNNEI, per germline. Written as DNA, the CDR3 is TGTGCCAGCATTACGGACAGGAAGAGCAATCAGCCCCAGCATTTT. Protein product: CASITDRKSNQPQHF.

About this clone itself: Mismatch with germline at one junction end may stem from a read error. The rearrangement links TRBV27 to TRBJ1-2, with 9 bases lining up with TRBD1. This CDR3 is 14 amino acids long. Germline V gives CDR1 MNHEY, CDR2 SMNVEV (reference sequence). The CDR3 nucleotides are TGTGCCAGCAGTTTGGGACAGGGAGCCTATGGCTACCCCTTC. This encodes CASSLGQGAYGYPF.

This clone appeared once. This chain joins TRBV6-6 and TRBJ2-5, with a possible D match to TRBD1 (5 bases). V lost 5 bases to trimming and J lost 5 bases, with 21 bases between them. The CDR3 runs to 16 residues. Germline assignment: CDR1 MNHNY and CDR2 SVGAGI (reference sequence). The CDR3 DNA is TGTGCCAGCAGTAAAACCCCAGGCCCAGGGTGGGAGACCCAGTACTTC. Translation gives CASSKTPGPGWETQYF.

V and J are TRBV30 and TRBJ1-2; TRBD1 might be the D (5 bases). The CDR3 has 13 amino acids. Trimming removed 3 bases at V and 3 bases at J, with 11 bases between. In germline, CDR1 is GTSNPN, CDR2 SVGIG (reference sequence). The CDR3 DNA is TGTGCCTGGAGAGGAACAGGCTACTATGGCTACACCTTC. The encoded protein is CAWRGTGYYGYTF.

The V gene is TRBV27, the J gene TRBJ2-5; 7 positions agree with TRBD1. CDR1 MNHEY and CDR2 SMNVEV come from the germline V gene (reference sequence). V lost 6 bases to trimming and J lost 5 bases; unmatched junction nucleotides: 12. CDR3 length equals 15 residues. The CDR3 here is CASSHRGSSRETQYF. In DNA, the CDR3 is TGTGCCAGCAGCCACAGGGGTTCCTCACGGGAGACCCAGTACTTC.

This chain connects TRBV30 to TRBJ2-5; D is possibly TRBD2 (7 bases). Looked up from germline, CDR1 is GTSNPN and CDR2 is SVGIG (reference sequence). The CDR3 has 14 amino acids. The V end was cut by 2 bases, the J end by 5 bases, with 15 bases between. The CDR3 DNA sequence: TGTGCCTGGAGTCCATTCGGGGGGCTGGAGACCCAGTACTTC. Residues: CAWSPFGGLETQYF. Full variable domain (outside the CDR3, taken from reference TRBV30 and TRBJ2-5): SQTIHQWPATLVQPVGSPLSLECTVEGTSNPNLYWYRQAAGRGLQLLFYSVGIGQISSEVPQNLSASRPQDRQFILSSKKLLLSDSGFYLCAWSPFGGLETQYFGPGTRLLVL.

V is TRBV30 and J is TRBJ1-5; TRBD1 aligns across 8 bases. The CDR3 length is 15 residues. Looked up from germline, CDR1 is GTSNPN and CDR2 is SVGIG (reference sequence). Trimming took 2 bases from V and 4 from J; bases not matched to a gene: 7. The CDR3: CAWSPGQGGNQPQHF. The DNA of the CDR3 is TGTGCCTGGAGTCCAGGACAGGGCGGAAATCAGCCCCAGCATTTT.

In DNA, the CDR3 is TGTGCCAGCACCAAGGACAGACCCGGGGAGCTGTTTTTT. Its protein product is CASTKDRPGELFF. J is TRBJ2-2 and V is TRBV6-6; tentative D call: TRBD1 (6 bases). Trimming stripped 7 bases from V and 6 bases from J, with 12 bases between. CDR1 is MNHNY, CDR2 SVGAGI, per germline (reference sequence). The CDR3 is made up of 13 amino acids.

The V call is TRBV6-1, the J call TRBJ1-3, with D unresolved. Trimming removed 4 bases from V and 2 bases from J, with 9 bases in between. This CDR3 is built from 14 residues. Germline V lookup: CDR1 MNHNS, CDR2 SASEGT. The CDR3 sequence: CASSGRGAGNTIYF. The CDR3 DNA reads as TGTGCCAGCAGTGGACGGGGTGCTGGAAACACCATATATTTT.

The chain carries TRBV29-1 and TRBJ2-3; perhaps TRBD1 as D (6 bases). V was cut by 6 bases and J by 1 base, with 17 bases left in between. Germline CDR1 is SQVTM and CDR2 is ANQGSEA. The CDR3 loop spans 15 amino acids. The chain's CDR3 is CSVAEQGPGTDTQYF. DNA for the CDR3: TGCAGCGTCGCTGAACAGGGACCCGGCACAGATACGCAGTATTTT.

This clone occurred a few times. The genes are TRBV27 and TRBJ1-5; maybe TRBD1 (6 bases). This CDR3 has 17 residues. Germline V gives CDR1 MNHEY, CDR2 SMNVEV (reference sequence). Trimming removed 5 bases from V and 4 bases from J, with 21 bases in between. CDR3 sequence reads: CASSPHSGTPENQPQHF. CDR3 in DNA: TGTGCCAGCAGTCCGCACTCCGGGACACCAGAAAATCAGCCCCAGCATTTT.

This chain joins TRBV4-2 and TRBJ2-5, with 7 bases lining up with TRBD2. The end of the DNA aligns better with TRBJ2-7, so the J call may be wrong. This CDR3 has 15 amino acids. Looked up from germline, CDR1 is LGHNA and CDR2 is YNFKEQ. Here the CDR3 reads CASSQEGDYFYEQYF. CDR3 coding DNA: TGTGCCAGCAGCCAAGAGGGGGACTACTTCTACGAGCAGTACTTC.